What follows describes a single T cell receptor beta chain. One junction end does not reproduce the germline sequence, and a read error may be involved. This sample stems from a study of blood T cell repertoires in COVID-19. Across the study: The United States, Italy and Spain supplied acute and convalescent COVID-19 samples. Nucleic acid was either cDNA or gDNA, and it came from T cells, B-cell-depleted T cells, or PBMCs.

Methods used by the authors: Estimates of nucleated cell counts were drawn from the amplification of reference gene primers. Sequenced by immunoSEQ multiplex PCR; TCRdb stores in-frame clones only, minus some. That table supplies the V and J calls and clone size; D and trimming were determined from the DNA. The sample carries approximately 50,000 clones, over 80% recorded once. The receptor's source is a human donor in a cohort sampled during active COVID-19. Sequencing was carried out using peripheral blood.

The CDR3 loop is CSAPSHEQYF. In DNA form, the CDR3 reads TGCAGTGCCCCCTCCCACGAGCAGTACTTC. The V gene is TRBV20-1, the J gene TRBJ2-7; D is undetermined. The CDR3 length is 10 residues. CDR1 and CDR2 (germline): DFQATT, SNEGSKA (reference sequence).